This TCR beta chain came from a study of T cells after yellow fever vaccination. General observations from the study: Contamination by abundant bulk-population clonotypes could be present in FACS-sorted repertoires. Booster sampling recovered most clones from primary vaccination (around 97% CD4, over 75% CD8).

It was through 5'RACE template switching that TCR cDNA was made, with a universal primer site and UMIs added. TCRdb independently ran MiXCR on the 5' RACE reads; one entry per CDR3 protein. The sample includes around 70,000 distinct CDR3 sequences, around 7% of them seen just once. Looked up from germline, CDR1 is LNHDA and CDR2 is SQIVND (reference sequence). The CDR3 has 17 residues. Trimming shortened V by 0 bases and J by 6 bases, and 18 bases separated the two germline ends. This clonotype was counted a few times. Its antigen remains unidentified. The chain links TRBV19 to TRBJ1-5; no clear D. The TCR originated in a man aged 18 to 30 who received the YFV17D yellow fever vaccine. Source: CD8+ T cells sorted from PBMCs, taken about 5 days after the first yellow fever vaccination. CDR3 sequence reads: CASSIDTSNRARQPQHF. DNA for the CDR3: TGTGCCAGTAGTATAGATACCAGTAATAGAGCCCGTCAGCCCCAGCATTTT.